This T cell receptor (beta chain) was identified during a study of blood T cell repertoires in COVID-19. The CDR3 contains 17 residues. Between the trimmed V and J ends, which lost 4 bases and 3 bases, there was a span of 20 bases. CDR1 LGHNA and CDR2 YNFKEQ come from the germline V gene. Repertoires were generated with immunoSEQ multiplex PCR, while TCRdb's copy carries only in-frame clones and drops some. The repertoire holds about 200,000 clones, with about 85% as singletons. Only one count was recorded for this clone. The source is a man aged 55 to 70 with COVID-19, enrolled during active disease. Sequencing was performed on peripheral blood. V is TRBV4-2 and J is TRBJ2-3; tentative D call: TRBD1 (5 bases). The CDR3 loop reads CASSPRGGPQLTDTQYF. CDR3 bases: TGTGCCAGCAGCCCAAGGGGTGGCCCTCAATTAACAGATACGCAGTATTTT.